Below are 24 T cell receptor beta chains sequenced from a single sample in a study of radiotherapy plus CTLA-4 blockade in lung cancer. Assay used: immunoSEQ multiplex PCR; TCRdb lists only in-frame clones, some missing. Of roughly 100,000 clones in the sample, approximately 81% were seen once. The sample here was peripheral blood, taken from a patient treated with radiotherapy plus ipilimumab. These receptors all stem from a human donor with non-small cell lung cancer that progressed on radiotherapy plus ipilimumab. Some clones in this sample may be carry-over from other donors' samples.

The V and J genes are TRBV18 and TRBJ2-7; 9 bases match TRBD1. The V gene's germline CDR1 is KGHSH and CDR2 LQKENI. After removal of 3 bases from V and 2 bases from J, the junction contained 2 bases not matched to a gene. The CDR3 is made up of 14 amino acids. The CDR3 nucleotides read TGTGCCAGCTCACCCGGGACAGGGCCCTACGAGCAGTACTTC. It codes for CASSPGTGPYEQYF.

The genes are TRBV9 and TRBJ2-3, with no clear D. The CDR3 is 15 amino acids. Germline CDR1 is SGDLS and CDR2 is YYNGEE. Deletions cut 7 bases from V and 4 bases from J, with 19 bases between. The CDR3 loop reads CASAQQGVPPDTQYF. The CDR3 DNA follows: TGTGCCAGCGCCCAGCAAGGAGTTCCCCCAGATACGCAGTATTTT. The full variable domain, rest sourced from reference TRBV9 and TRBJ2-3, is DSGVTQTPKHLITATGQRVTLRCSPRSGDLSVYWYQQSLDQGLQFLIQYYNGEERAKGNILERFSAQQFPDLHSELNLSSLELGDSALYFCASAQQGVPPDTQYFGPGTRLTVL.

V usage is TRBV10-1 and J usage is TRBJ1-1; tentative D call: TRBD1 (5 bases). Per the germline V gene, CDR1 is WNHNN and CDR2 is SYGVQD (reference sequence). This CDR3 contains 13 residues. The V gene lost 4 bases and the J gene lost 0 bases, with 6 bases spanning the gap. The CDR3 DNA follows: TGCGCCAGCAGTGTAGGGGTGAACACTGAAGCTTTCTTT. Translated, it gives CASSVGVNTEAFF.

V and J are TRBV29-1 and TRBJ2-7; 7 nucleotides agree with TRBD1. The germline CDR1 and CDR2 sequences are SQVTM and ANQGSEA. The CDR3 length is 15 residues. The V segment lost 6 bases and the J segment 7 bases; nucleotides outside the gene matches: 18. CDR3 nucleotides: TGCAGCGTAGTCAAAAGGACAGGAATAATTCTGGAGCAGTACTTC. It encodes CSVVKRTGIILEQYF.

The chain recombines TRBV5-1 with TRBJ1-1; tentatively, D is TRBD1 (6 bases). Germline V gene sequence: CDR1 SGHRS, CDR2 YFSETQ. This CDR3 spans 14 amino acids. Trimming cost V 4 bases and J 1 base, with 11 bases left between them. The CDR3 DNA reads TGCGCCAGCAGCATAAGGACAGAGAACACTGAAGCTTTCTTT. Its translation is CASSIRTENTEAFF.

The chain combines TRBV5-4 with TRBJ2-1, with 12 bases identical to TRBD2. V trimming: 2 bases; J trimming: 3 bases; junction bases outside the gene matches: 3. The CDR3 is 16 amino acids. Germline CDR1 and CDR2: SGHNT and YYREEE (reference sequence). The CDR3 bases are TGTGCCAGCAGCTTACTAGCGGGGGGCTTCTACAATGAGCAGTTCTTC. It translates to CASSLLAGGFYNEQFF.

V gene TRBV28 combines with J gene TRBJ1-2; no clear D gene. CDR3 length equals 13 residues. V dropped 10 bases and J dropped 4 bases, with 16 bases sitting between them. CDR1 and CDR2 (germline): MDHEN, SYDVKM. The CDR3 DNA reads TGTGCCACCCGGGTTGAAACGAGCTATGGCTACACCTTC. Encoded protein: CATRVETSYGYTF.

The chain recombines TRBV30 with TRBJ1-1, with D possibly matching TRBD1 (5 bases). CDR1 is GTSNPN, CDR2 SVGIG, per germline (reference sequence). This CDR3 is built from 13 residues. V was cut by 4 bases and J by 4 bases, with 13 bases left in between. CDR3 sequence (DNA): TGTGCCTGGATGCGGGGCCCGGGCACTGAAGCTTTCTTT. Amino acids: CAWMRGPGTEAFF.

This clone was seen only a few times. The CDR3 DNA reads TGTGCCAGCAGCGGTGACAGGGGTGAAAAACTGTTTTTT. Translated: CASSGDRGEKLFF. The rearrangement uses TRBV5-5 and TRBJ1-4, with 8 bases fitting TRBD1. Trimming removed 4 bases from V and 7 bases from J; junction bases left unmatched: 3. From germline, CDR1 is SGHKS and CDR2 YYEKEE (reference sequence). This CDR3 spans 13 amino acids.

The chain recombines TRBV2 with TRBJ2-2; TRBD2 might be the D (5 bases). CDR3 length equals 16 residues. Trimming removed 1 base from V and 5 bases from J, with 14 bases in between. The germline V gene encodes CDR1 SNHLY and CDR2 FYNNEI. The chain's CDR3 is CASSEDDSRRTGELFF. CDR3 in DNA: TGTGCCAGCAGTGAAGATGATAGCCGGAGGACCGGGGAGCTGTTTTTT.

The V gene is TRBV7-9, the J gene TRBJ2-7; D gene uncertain. In germline, CDR1 is SEHNR, CDR2 FQNEAQ (reference sequence). Trimming cost V 5 bases and J 0 bases, with 20 bases left between them. CDR3 length equals 17 residues. The CDR3 region has the DNA TGTGCCAGCAGCCCCCGGCGACGCGGTACATTCTCCTACGAGCAGTACTTC. Encoded protein: CASSPRRRGTFSYEQYF.

The rearrangement links TRBV6-1 to TRBJ1-6; possible D gene TRBD1, 5 bases. This CDR3 has 13 amino acids. V was cut by 6 bases and J by 10 bases, with 13 bases left in between. Germline V gives CDR1 MNHNS, CDR2 SASEGT. The CDR3 sequence: CASRVGTNSPLHF. In nucleotides, the CDR3 is TGTGCCAGCAGGGTCGGGACCAACTCACCCCTCCACTTT.

The J gene is TRBJ1-2, the V gene TRBV7-9; possible D gene TRBD1, 5 bases. CDR1 is SEHNR and CDR2 is FQNEAQ in the germline V gene (reference sequence). Trimming took 5 bases from V and 4 from J, leaving 11 bases between them. This CDR3 is 13 amino acids long. The CDR3 region is CASSPEGSYGYTF. The CDR3 DNA reads TGTGCCAGCAGCCCCGAGGGGAGCTATGGCTACACCTTC.

V gene TRBV5-4 combines with J gene TRBJ2-3, with D possibly TRBD2 on 6 matching bases. Germline assignment: CDR1 SGHNT and CDR2 YYREEE (reference sequence). Trimming stripped 1 base from V and 0 bases from J, with 9 bases between. CDR3 length equals 15 residues. This chain's CDR3 is CASSLSGTSTDTQYF. CDR3 DNA: TGTGCCAGCAGCTTGTCAGGGACTAGCACAGATACGCAGTATTTT.

The chain employs TRBV28 and TRBJ2-1; the D gene is possibly TRBD2 (5 bases). With 1 base removed from V and 9 bases from J, the gap between germline ends came to 10 bases. Germline V gene lookup returns CDR1 MDHEN and CDR2 SYDVKM. This CDR3 comprises 13 residues. CDR3 DNA: TGTGCCAGCAGTTTATTGGCGGCGGGTGAGCAGTTCTTC. Its protein product is CASSLLAAGEQFF.

The chain combines TRBV4-2 with TRBJ2-3, with 9 bases matching TRBD2. The CDR3 runs 18 residues. V lost 1 base to trimming and J lost 2 bases; unmatched junction nucleotides: 10. The germline gives CDR1 LGHNA, CDR2 YNFKEQ. The CDR3 region is CASSQVEGSGGPTDTQYF. The CDR3 nucleotides read TGTGCCAGCAGCCAAGTTGAGGGTAGCGGGGGTCCCACAGATACGCAGTATTTT.

The chain joins TRBV2 to TRBJ2-5; 7 bases are shared with TRBD2. The V and J ends lost 1 base and 3 bases, in that order; junction bases with no gene match: 5. Germline V gives CDR1 SNHLY, CDR2 FYNNEI. The length of the CDR3 is 15 residues. The CDR3 region is CASSEGYGLEETQYF. CDR3 sequence (DNA): TGTGCCAGCAGTGAAGGGTACGGACTAGAAGAGACCCAGTACTTC.

This clone has just one count. The V gene is TRBV6-4, the J gene TRBJ1-2, with 8 bases aligning to TRBD1. Trimming cost V 3 bases and J 6 bases; bases outside gene matches: 9. Germline lookup yields CDR1 MRHNA and CDR2 SNTAGT. The CDR3 has 15 residues. The CDR3 nucleotides are TGTGCCAGCAGTGAAGCCTCAGGGGGCGCTGATGGCTACACCTTC. Residues: CASSEASGGADGYTF.

The J gene is TRBJ1-4, the V gene TRBV18; 7 bases agree with TRBD1. The CDR3 contains 13 residues. Germline loops: CDR1 KGHSH, CDR2 LQKENI. V shed 5 bases, J shed 7 bases, and the junction held 4 bases outside the gene matches. The CDR3, as DNA: TGTGCCAGCTCAGTGGGGACAGTTGAAAAACTGTTTTTT. Translated: CASSVGTVEKLFF.

This chain connects TRBV21-1 to TRBJ2-3; the table's D gene call, TRBD2, was not cross checked with the DNA. TRBV21-1 is assigned pseudogene status. The CDR3 consists of 16 residues. For the CDR3, the DNA is TGTGCCAGCAGCAAAGCCGGCGGGGGCCGCACAGATACGCAGTATTTT. It codes for CASSKAGGGRTDTQYF.

A note on this clone: The CDR3 carries no conserved terminal phenylalanine or tryptophan, so it likely arises from a read error. The chain employs TRBV10-3 and TRBJ1-2; D is uncertain. The V and J ends lost 2 bases and 4 bases respectively, with 8 bases between them. This CDR3 has 13 amino acids. Germline CDR1 ENHRY, CDR2 SYGVKD. The CDR3 nucleotides are TGTGCCATCAGTGAGGGGATTAGCTATGGCTACACCCTC. Translating it yields CAISEGISYGYTL.

V is TRBV6-1 and J is TRBJ2-1; no clear D gene. The V and J ends lost 7 bases and 8 bases respectively, with 21 bases between them. The CDR3 is made up of 15 amino acids. Germline V CDR1 and CDR2: MNHNS, SASEGT. In nucleotides, the CDR3 is TGTGCCAGCACCCCAGCAGTTACCACACCCCATGAGCAGTTCTTC. Translated: CASTPAVTTPHEQFF.

The rearrangement links TRBV5-4 to TRBJ2-5; D is unclear. Between the trimmed V and J ends, which lost 7 bases and 4 bases, there was a span of 14 bases. This CDR3 spans 13 amino acids. Germline-derived CDR1 and CDR2 are SGHNT and YYREEE (reference sequence). The DNA of the CDR3 is TGTGCCAGCCAAAAGTCACGTATAGAGACCCAGTACTTC. Translated: CASQKSRIETQYF.

As regards this clone: Its ends do not fully match the called genes, so a read error is possible. Other DNA sequences in this specimen translate into the identical CDR3. The chain employs TRBV4-3 and TRBJ2-2, with D unclear. Germline values: CDR1 LGHNA, CDR2 YSLEER. This CDR3 contains 14 residues. CDR3: CASSQRFGTGELFF. The CDR3 DNA reads as TGCGCCAGCAGCCAAAGGTTTGGAACCGGAGAGCTGTTTTTT.